The entry that follows covers one T cell receptor beta chain sequence. While infection was still active, Seattle patients were enrolled and then followed longitudinally. This sample is drawn from a study of blood T cell repertoires in COVID-19. Study-level information: PBMCs, B-cell-depleted T cells, or T cells were the source of the cDNA or gDNA that made up the material.

Original analysis: Counts of nucleated cells, estimated from reference gene primer amplification, were obtained. Clones were sequenced by immunoSEQ multiplex PCR, and TCRdb holds only the in-frame ones, with some missing. The DNA gave D and trimming, while V, J and clone size come from that table. The data hold over 200,000 clones, with about 91% observed a single time. CDR1 and CDR2 from the germline V gene are LNHDA and SQIVND (reference sequence). The V end lost 5 bases, the J end lost 6 bases, and 11 bases lay between the germline ends. The CDR3 runs 13 residues. The chain joins TRBV19 to TRBJ1-5; perhaps TRBD1 as D (5 bases). This clonotype was obtained from a person under 35 with COVID-19, enrolled during active disease. Specimen: peripheral blood. The CDR3 spells CASSPNGGQPQHF. The CDR3 DNA reads TGTGCCAGTAGTCCTAACGGGGGTCAGCCCCAGCATTTT.